Listed below are T cell receptor beta chains from one sample, sequenced in a study of T-cell reconstitution after alpha-beta-depleted transplantation in children. TCRdb independently ran MiXCR on the PCR reads; one entry per CDR3 protein. The sample lists roughly 570,000 distinct CDR3 sequences, 25% to 30% occurring once. The specimen was PBMCs, collected before TCRalphabeta/CD19-depleted stem cell transplant. The receptor source for this set is a boy under three years old with Wiskott-Aldrich syndrome, due to receive a stem cell transplant. Each CDR3 is given with its conserved first and last residue. The D gene is left open where the match is weak. Rows may omit the clone size; those that give it use once, few, many or a size class.

clone size	V gene	J gene	D gene	CDR3 DNA	CDR3 protein
-	TRBV7-9	TRBJ2-7	-	TGTGCCAGCAGCTCCCTGGCCCCAGGGGAGCAGTACTTC	CASSSLAPGEQYF
-	TRBV14	TRBJ1-1	TRBD1	TGTGCCAGCAGCCAAGATCGGGACAGACTGAACACTGAAGCTTTCTTT	CASSQDRDRLNTEAFF
few	TRBV11-1	TRBJ1-5	-	TGTGCCAGCAGCCGAGGGGCAGGGGCTTCCTGGGGCAATCAGCCCCAGCATTTT	CASSRGAGASWGNQPQHF
many	TRBV6-1	TRBJ2-7	TRBD2	TGTGCCAGCAGCCCTCCTAGCGGGAGCCACGAGCAGTACTTC	CASSPPSGSHEQYF
few	TRBV15	TRBJ1-5	-	TGTGCCACCAGCAGAGTCAGGGACAATCAGCCCCAGCATTTT	CATSRVRDNQPQHF
few	TRBV12-3/TRBV12-4	TRBJ2-7	-	TGTGCCAGCAGTCCGGGGGACTGGGTCTACGAGCAGTACTTC	CASSPGDWVYEQYF
-	TRBV6-5	TRBJ2-1	TRBD2	TGTGCCAGCAGTTACAGGCCTAGCGGGAGGGCCCACAATGAGCAGTTCTTC	CASSYRPSGRAHNEQFF
-	TRBV20-1	TRBJ1-2	-	TGCAGTGCTACAAAAGGACAGTCCTATGGCTACACCTTC	CSATKGQSYGYTF
-	TRBV5-1	TRBJ1-1	-	TGCGCCAGCAGCTTACTGCCCGGCCAGTCCGACTTTCCGAACACTGAAGCTTTCTTT	CASSLLPGQSDFPNTEAFF
-	TRBV4-2	TRBJ2-1	-	TGTGCCAGCAGCCAAGATAGCGGCTCCTACAATGAGCAGTTCTTC	CASSQDSGSYNEQFF
-	TRBV29-1	TRBJ1-5	-	TGCAGCGTTGGGGGGGATCAGCCCCAGCATTTT	CSVGGDQPQHF
-	TRBV27	TRBJ2-1	TRBD2	TGTGCCAGCAGTTTTACAGTTCGCGGGAGGCCGTCCTACAATGAGCAGTTCTTC	CASSFTVRGRPSYNEQFF
-	TRBV20-1	TRBJ1-5	-	TGCAGTGCCGTTACACCTAATCAGCCCCAGCATTTT	CSAVTPNQPQHF
many	TRBV12-3/TRBV12-4	TRBJ2-1	-	TGTGCCAGCAGTTTATTTAGGGACAATGAGCAGTTCTTC	CASSLFRDNEQFF
few	TRBV20-1	TRBJ2-1	TRBD1	TGCAGTGCCCACCGACAGGGGCCCTTGAATGAGCAGTTCTTC	CSAHRQGPLNEQFF
few	TRBV20-1	TRBJ2-7	TRBD2	TGCAGTGCTCATTACAGCGGGAGGGTCTCCTACGAGCAGTACTTC	CSAHYSGRVSYEQYF
-	TRBV7-2	TRBJ2-1	-	TGTGCCAGCAGCTTCGAGGCCGGGTTCCTCAATGAGCAGTTCTTC	CASSFEAGFLNEQFF
few	TRBV5-1	TRBJ2-3	-	TGCGCCAGCAGCTTGGGCGTGGGGACAAAAATTCCAGATACGCAGTATTTT	CASSLGVGTKIPDTQYF
-	TRBV7-2	TRBJ2-1	-	TGTGCCAGCAGCTTAGAACCGGGGTTCATTGAGCAGTTCTTC	CASSLEPGFIEQFF
-	TRBV29-1	TRBJ2-5	-	TGCAGCGTTGTCGTGGAGACCCAGTACTTC	CSVVVETQYF
few	TRBV5-1	TRBJ1-4	TRBD1	TGCGCCAGCAGCCCGGGACAGCCAAATGAAAAACTGTTTTTT	CASSPGQPNEKLFF
-	TRBV28	TRBJ2-7	TRBD2	TGTGCCAGCAGTTTACCGACTAGCTCCCAGCAGTACTTC	CASSLPTSSQQYF
-	TRBV4-2	TRBJ2-3	-	TGTGCCAGCAGCCAAGACAGTCTAGCCGGCACAGATACGCAGTATTTT	CASSQDSLAGTDTQYF
-	TRBV21-1	TRBJ2-1	-	TGTGCCAGCAGCGAAAACCAAAGGGACTTATCCTACAATGAGCAGTTCTTC	CASSENQRDLSYNEQFF
-	TRBV5-1	TRBJ2-2	-	TGCGCCAGCAGCCGGTGGGGAGGGGGCGGATCCGGGGAGCTGTTTTTT	CASSRWGGGGSGELFF
few	TRBV7-2	TRBJ2-2	-	TGTGCCAGCAGCTCCTCGGGACAATACACCGGGGAGCTGTTTTTT	CASSSSGQYTGELFF
-	TRBV6-1	TRBJ1-5	-	TGTGCCAGCAGTGAAGGGGGGGGGTGGAATCAGCCCCAGCATTTT	CASSEGGGWNQPQHF
few	TRBV5-1	TRBJ2-5	-	TGCGCCAGCAGCTTGGGAGGGCCTGGCCAAGAGACCCAGTACTTC	CASSLGGPGQETQYF
-	TRBV5-6	TRBJ2-7	TRBD1	TGTGCCAGCCGGGGACAGGGGGTTAGCGAGCAGTACTTC	CASRGQGVSEQYF
-	TRBV5-1	TRBJ2-3	-	TGCGCCAGCAGCTTAACCACGGGGGCGGCAGATACGCAGTATTTT	CASSLTTGAADTQYF
few	TRBV20-1	TRBJ1-1	-	TGCAGTGCTAGCCGGAATATGAACACTGAAGCTTTCTTT	CSASRNMNTEAFF
-	TRBV5-1	TRBJ1-1	-	TGCGCCAGCAGCTTGGGGTTTCGAGGAAGAGGAGGGTCGGCTGAAGCTTTCTTT	CASSLGFRGRGGSAEAFF
-	TRBV27	TRBJ2-6	TRBD1	TGTGCCAGCAGTTTCGAACAGGGGAATCCTGGGGCCAACGTCCTGACTTTC	CASSFEQGNPGANVLTF
-	TRBV5-1	TRBJ2-1	TRBD2	TGCGCCAGCGCTAAGACTAGCGGGAGCAATGAGCAGTTCTTC	CASAKTSGSNEQFF
many	TRBV5-1	TRBJ1-2	-	TGCGCCAGCAGCTTGGACAGGGTGTATGGCTACACCTTC	CASSLDRVYGYTF
few	TRBV7-9	TRBJ2-4	-	TGTGCCAGCAGCTTAGGTGGAGGGGACATTCAGTACTTC	CASSLGGGDIQYF
many	TRBV5-1	TRBJ1-1	-	TGCGCCAGCAGCTTGCCCGGGGGGAACACTGAAGCTTTCTTT	CASSLPGGNTEAFF
-	TRBV5-1	TRBJ2-3	-	TGCGCCAGCAGCTTGGTGGGGGAAGATACGCAGTATTTT	CASSLVGEDTQYF
-	TRBV21-1	TRBJ2-3	-	TGTGCCAGCCCCATGGGGCCCCTCACAGATACGCAGTATTTT	CASPMGPLTDTQYF
-	TRBV20-1	TRBJ2-3	-	TGCAGTGCCCCCCGAGGACAAAAAGGAGATACGCAGTATTTT	CSAPRGQKGDTQYF
few	TRBV6-5	TRBJ2-3	TRBD2	TGTGCCAGCAGTTACTCGAACCTAGCGGGAGTGGGGAGCACAGATACGCAGTATTTT	CASSYSNLAGVGSTDTQYF
-	TRBV5-1	TRBJ2-5	-	TGCGCCAGCAGCTTGGTCTCCGAAAAGACCCAGTACTTC	CASSLVSEKTQYF
-	TRBV12-3/TRBV12-4	TRBJ2-1	TRBD2	TGTGCCAGCAGTATGTGGACTAGCGGGAGGTCAAATGAGCAGTTCTTC	CASSMWTSGRSNEQFF
-	TRBV20-1	TRBJ2-1	TRBD2	TGCAGTGCTAGAGTTACAGGCGGGAGGGCTATCCTCTACAATGAGCAGTTCTTC	CSARVTGGRAILYNEQFF
few	TRBV4-2	TRBJ1-3	TRBD1	TGTGCCAGCAGCAACCGTTGGACAGGGCGCTCTGGAAACACCATATATTTT	CASSNRWTGRSGNTIYF
few	TRBV5-1	TRBJ1-1	-	TGCGCCAGCAGCTTGGGGCTCCCGAACACTGAAGCTTTCTTT	CASSLGLPNTEAFF
few	TRBV18	TRBJ2-1	TRBD1	TGTGCCAGCTCGCGGGACAGGATAAACAATGAGCAGTTCTTC	CASSRDRINNEQFF
few	TRBV2	TRBJ1-2	-	TGTGCCAGCAGCGGGGACTCCTACTGGGGCTACACCTTC	CASSGDSYWGYTF
-	TRBV20-1	TRBJ1-3	-	TGCAGTGCAAGACAGGTTCGCTCTGGAAACACCATATATTTT	CSARQVRSGNTIYF
-	TRBV24-1	TRBJ2-1	-	TGTGCCACCAGTGATTCCCTTTCGTGGAATGAGCAGTTCTTC	CATSDSLSWNEQFF
-	TRBV3-1	TRBJ2-5	-	TGTGCCAGCAGCCAGACTTTCGGTGGCGGGATCCTCATGGAGACCCAGTACTTC	CASSQTFGGGILMETQYF
-	TRBV6-5	TRBJ1-2	-	TGTGCCAGCAGTTACTCGTCAGGGGTGGGCTACACCTTC	CASSYSSGVGYTF
few	TRBV5-1	TRBJ2-7	TRBD2	TGCGCCAGCAGCTTGGACGAAGCGGGAGGGCCCTACGAGCAGTACTTC	CASSLDEAGGPYEQYF
few	TRBV6-5	TRBJ2-7	TRBD1	TGTGCCAGCAGTTACTCCGGGACAGGGGACGAGCAGTACTTC	CASSYSGTGDEQYF